The 2 T cell receptor beta chains listed next were all sequenced from one sample in a study of blood T cell repertoires in COVID-19. Profiling relied on immunoSEQ multiplex PCR, and the TCRdb table lists in-frame clones only, not all of them. The sample has hundreds of thousands of clones, 88% seen once. What was sequenced was peripheral blood. The receptors originated from a woman younger than 45 who had recovered from COVID-19.

V and J are TRBV27 and TRBJ2-3; the match to TRBD2 covers 8 bases. The CDR3 covers 17 residues. V shed 3 bases, J shed 2 bases, and the junction held 10 bases outside the gene matches. Germline V gives CDR1 MNHEY, CDR2 SMNVEV (reference sequence). The CDR3 sequence is CASSLRVERGITDTQYF. The DNA of the CDR3 is TGTGCCAGCAGTTTGCGGGTGGAGCGGGGGATCACAGATACGCAGTATTTT.

In its sample, this clone was seen a few times. The rearrangement uses TRBV15 and TRBJ1-1, with TRBD1 matching 8 bases. This CDR3 is built from 15 residues. V shed 4 bases, J shed 5 bases, and the junction held 9 bases outside the gene matches. The germline V gene has CDR1 LNHNV and CDR2 YYDKDF (reference sequence). The CDR3, as DNA: TGTGCCACCAGCAAGGACAGGGTTGGAGTAACTGAAGCTTTCTTT. It translates to CATSKDRVGVTEAFF.